These 31 T cell receptor beta chains came from one sample sequenced in a study of CD8 T cells in Susac syndrome. An input of roughly 0.45 to 1 ug of RNA was subjected to reverse transcription using random hexamers. TCRdb reanalysed the immunoSEQ multiplex PCR reads using MiXCR and keeps one entry per CDR3 protein. Of about 280,000 distinct CDR3 sequences in the sample, about 85% were seen once. The sequencing sample was made of CD8+ T cells from PBMCs. The receptors shown here come from a human donor with multiple sclerosis.

The chain has TRBV27 and TRBJ2-2; the match to TRBD2 covers 12 bases. V shed 1 base and J 7 bases; nucleotides not matched to a gene: 7. Germline V lookup: CDR1 MNHEY, CDR2 SMNVEV (reference sequence). This CDR3 contains 17 residues. The CDR3, as DNA: TGTGCCAGCAGTTTATTTTCGACTAGCGGGAGTATCGGGGAGCTGTTTTTT. It specifies CASSLFSTSGSIGELFF.

The V and J genes are TRBV6-5 and TRBJ2-5, with 10 bases identical to TRBD2. The CDR3 is made up of 15 amino acids. V trimming: 3 bases; J trimming: 4 bases; junction bases outside the gene matches: 5. Looked up from germline, CDR1 is MNHEY and CDR2 is SVGAGI. This chain's CDR3 is CASSYMASGRETQYF. The DNA for the CDR3 is TGTGCCAGCAGTTATATGGCTAGCGGGAGAGAGACCCAGTACTTC.

The chain has TRBV27 and TRBJ2-7; possible D gene TRBD1, 5 bases. Looked up from germline, CDR1 is MNHEY and CDR2 is SMNVEV (reference sequence). The CDR3 sequence is 13 residues long. V was pared by 4 bases and J by 4 bases, with 11 bases between. The CDR3 sequence is CASSSAGRYEQYF. The CDR3 DNA sequence: TGTGCCAGCAGTTCGGCAGGGCGATACGAGCAGTACTTC.

This clonotype came up once. V is TRBV7-2 and J is TRBJ1-1; 11 positions agree with TRBD1. V lost 6 bases and J lost 1; bases outside the gene matches: 10. This CDR3 spans 17 amino acids. Germline CDR1 is SGHTA and CDR2 is FQGNSA. The CDR3 nucleotides read TGTGCCAGCAGTCTCCGTGGACAGGGGGCTCGGAACACTGAAGCTTTCTTT. It codes for CASSLRGQGARNTEAFF.

The chain employs TRBV12-5 and TRBJ2-2, with TRBD1 matching 8 bases. CDR3 length equals 15 residues. The V and J ends lost 0 bases and 6 bases, in that order; junction bases with no gene match: 3. The germline CDR1 and CDR2 sequences are LGHNT and FRNRAP. CDR3 DNA sequence: TGTGCTAGTGGTTTGGTACTACAGGGGGCCGGGGAGCTGTTTTTT. This codes for CASGLVLQGAGELFF.

This rearrangement joins TRBV27 to TRBJ2-7; 7 bases match TRBD2. The J segment lost 3 bases and the V segment lost 8 bases, leaving 4 bases of the junction unmatched. Germline loops: CDR1 MNHEY, CDR2 SMNVEV (reference sequence). The CDR3 consists of 12 residues. As DNA, the CDR3 is TGTGCCAGCGGACTAGTAAGCTACGAGCAGTACTTC. This codes for CASGLVSYEQYF.

The gene calls are TRBV5-4 and TRBJ1-1; D unclear. From germline, CDR1 is SGHNT and CDR2 YYREEE (reference sequence). Trimming took 2 bases from V and 1 from J, leaving 9 bases between them. This CDR3 contains 14 residues. CDR3 amino acids: CASSLWTQNTEAFF. The CDR3 DNA is TGTGCCAGCAGCTTATGGACCCAGAACACTGAAGCTTTCTTT.

This chain links TRBV3-1 with TRBJ2-7, with 10 bases lining up with TRBD1. The CDR3 runs to 15 residues. Trimming cost V 4 bases and J 3 bases; bases outside gene matches: 6. Germline V gene data show CDR1 as LGHDT and CDR2 as YNNKEL (reference sequence). CDR3: CASSPRDRGVYEQYF. CDR3 nucleotides: TGTGCCAGCAGCCCCCGGGACAGGGGCGTCTACGAGCAGTACTTC.

In nucleotides, the CDR3 is TGTGCCAGCAGCCCCCACTTCATGGGAGAGCGGCCATTCGAGCAGTACTTC. This sequence encodes CASSPHFMGERPFEQYF. J is TRBJ2-7 and V is TRBV28, with D maybe TRBD2 (5 bases). The CDR3 contains 17 residues. Germline loops: CDR1 MDHEN, CDR2 SYDVKM. Trimming removed 6 bases from V and 6 bases from J, with 27 bases in between.

The chain joins TRBV7-8 to TRBJ2-1; TRBD1 agrees at 7 bases. V was clipped by 1 base and J by 1 base; unmatched bases: 4. From germline, CDR1 is SGHVS and CDR2 FQNEAQ. This CDR3 region has 16 residues. The CDR3 sequence is CASSLGRGSSYNEQFF. CDR3 coding DNA: TGTGCCAGCAGCTTAGGCAGGGGGTCATCCTACAATGAGCAGTTCTTC.

The gene calls are TRBV9 and TRBJ1-6; D gene unclear. The ends were cut back, 0 bases at V and 6 bases at J, with 10 bases in the middle. CDR3 length equals 15 residues. Germline lookup yields CDR1 SGDLS and CDR2 YYNGEE. The CDR3 is CASSVGRAGNSPLHF. CDR3 DNA: TGTGCCAGCAGCGTAGGGAGGGCCGGTAATTCACCCCTCCACTTT. Full variable domain (rest looked up from reference TRBV9 and TRBJ1-6): DSGVTQTPKHLITATGQRVTLRCSPRSGDLSVYWYQQSLDQGLQFLIQYYNGEERAKGNILERFSAQQFPDLHSELNLSSLELGDSALYFCASSVGRAGNSPLHFGNGTRLTVT.

This rearrangement joins TRBV29-1 to TRBJ2-1; 9 positions match TRBD2. CDR3 length equals 19 residues. Germline values: CDR1 SQVTM, CDR2 ANQGSEA. Trimming at V came to 3 bases and at J to 0 bases, leaving 15 bases not matched to a gene. The CDR3 region has the DNA TGCAGCGTTGACGGATATGCGCGGGAGGGCCCATTCTCCTACAATGAGCAGTTCTTC. Residues: CSVDGYAREGPFSYNEQFF.

J is TRBJ1-6 and V is TRBV30; possible D gene TRBD1, 5 bases. This CDR3 is built from 17 residues. Trimming removed 3 bases from V and 0 bases from J, with 15 bases in between. Germline V lookup: CDR1 GTSNPN, CDR2 SVGIG (reference sequence). The CDR3 here is CAWSDGQAGSYNSPLHF. For the CDR3, the DNA is TGTGCCTGGAGCGACGGACAAGCAGGCTCCTATAATTCACCCCTCCACTTT.

V usage is TRBV5-1 and J usage is TRBJ2-5, with D perhaps TRBD2 (6 bases). CDR1 SGHRS and CDR2 YFSETQ come from the germline V gene. V gave up 4 bases and J gave up 3 bases, with 19 bases separating them. The CDR3 covers 16 residues. CDR3 residues: CASSHPNGGGEETQYF. In DNA form, the CDR3 reads TGCGCCAGCAGCCATCCCAACGGGGGAGGTGAAGAGACCCAGTACTTC.

This chain uses TRBV29-1 with TRBJ2-3; 7 positions match TRBD2. After removal of 7 bases from V and 6 bases from J, the junction contained 16 bases not matched to a gene. Germline-derived CDR1 and CDR2 are SQVTM and ANQGSEA. This CDR3 spans 15 amino acids. The CDR3 coding sequence is TGCAGCGCCGGGCGTGCGGGAGCGGTTTGGGATACGCAGTATTTT. Its protein is CSAGRAGAVWDTQYF.

In this sample, this clonotype turned up a few times. The chain combines TRBV4-1 with TRBJ2-1; possibly TRBD2 for D (5 bases). This CDR3 region has 16 residues. Trimming removed 3 bases at V and 6 bases at J, with 18 bases between. Germline V lookup: CDR1 MGHRA, CDR2 YSYEKL. The CDR3 loop is CASSQASPRSGNEQFF. The DNA for the CDR3 is TGCGCCAGCAGCCAGGCGTCCCCCAGGAGCGGCAATGAGCAGTTCTTC.

J is TRBJ2-5 and V is TRBV27; D possibly uses TRBD1 or TRBD2 (5 bases each). Germline CDR1 and CDR2: MNHEY and SMNVEV (reference sequence). This CDR3 region has 16 residues. V lost 5 bases to trimming and J lost 7 bases, with 23 bases between them. The CDR3 loop is CASSPSSGESGWTQYF. Here the CDR3 DNA reads TGTGCCAGCAGTCCCTCCTCTGGGGAGTCAGGGTGGACCCAGTACTTC.

V usage is TRBV2 and J usage is TRBJ2-1, with 8 bases that match TRBD2. CDR1 SNHLY and CDR2 FYNNEI come from the germline V gene. The J segment lost 8 bases and the V segment lost 2 bases, leaving 8 bases of the junction unmatched. This CDR3 region has 15 residues. This chain's CDR3 is CASSEPGLGNDEQFF. The CDR3, as DNA: TGTGCCAGCAGTGAACCGGGACTAGGGAATGATGAGCAGTTCTTC.

This chain connects TRBV27 to TRBJ2-2; the match to TRBD2 covers 9 bases. The junction had 3 bases not matched to a gene; V was cut back by 9 bases and J by 4 bases. Germline CDR1 MNHEY, CDR2 SMNVEV (reference sequence). This CDR3 is built from 13 residues. As DNA, the CDR3 is TGTGCCAGTAGCGGGAGCCCCACCGGGGAGCTGTTTTTT. It yields the protein CASSGSPTGELFF.

This chain connects TRBV5-6 to TRBJ1-5; TRBD1 might be the D (6 bases). V lost 0 bases to trimming and J lost 7 bases, with 23 bases between them. In germline, CDR1 is SGHDT, CDR2 YYEEEE. The length of the CDR3 is 18 residues. This chain's CDR3 is CASSLAGVDLGADQPQHF. Here the CDR3 DNA reads TGTGCCAGCAGCTTGGCAGGGGTCGACTTGGGGGCCGACCAGCCCCAGCATTTT. The complete variable domain, with remaining parts taken from reference TRBV5-6 and TRBJ1-5, reads DAGVTQSPTHLIKTRGQQVTLRCSPKSGHDTVSWYQQALGQGPQFIFQYYEEEERQRGNFPDRFSGHQFPNYSSELNVNALLLGDSALYLCASSLAGVDLGADQPQHFGDGTRLSIL.

V is TRBV5-1 and J is TRBJ2-3; either TRBD1 or TRBD2 may fit D (5 bases each). Germline V lookup: CDR1 SGHRS, CDR2 YFSETQ. V was cut by 4 bases and J by 4 bases, with 19 bases left in between. This CDR3 is built from 16 residues. As DNA, the CDR3 is TGCGCCAGCAGCCTTGCCGGGACCAGACCGTCAGATACGCAGTATTTT. Protein product: CASSLAGTRPSDTQYF.

The J gene is TRBJ2-1, the V gene TRBV5-5, with D perhaps TRBD1 or TRBD2 (5 bases each). With 7 bases removed from V and 7 bases from J, the gap between germline ends came to 18 bases. The CDR3 extends over 14 amino acids. The germline CDR1 and CDR2 sequences are SGHKS and YYEKEE (reference sequence). The CDR3 nucleotides read TGTGCCAGCTTTGAGGTCAGGGAGTCGAATGAGCAGTTCTTC. This translates into CASFEVRESNEQFF.

CDR3 sequence reads: CAWSVEGEQYF. The DNA for the CDR3 is TGTGCCTGGAGTGTCGAGGGAGAGCAGTACTTC. The chain employs TRBV30 and TRBJ2-7; TRBD2 might be the D (5 bases). Trimming shortened V by 0 bases and J by 7 bases, and 7 bases separated the two germline ends. The CDR3 contains 11 residues. Germline CDR1 and CDR2: GTSNPN and SVGIG (reference sequence).

The J gene is TRBJ2-1, the V gene TRBV9, with 7 bases identical to TRBD1. Losses at the gene ends were 3 bases for V and 8 bases for J; bases not matched to a gene: 2. CDR3 length: 12 residues. Germline-derived CDR1 and CDR2 are SGDLS and YYNGEE. The CDR3 loop is CASSGQGYEQFF. The CDR3 DNA sequence: TGTGCCAGCAGCGGACAGGGCTATGAGCAGTTCTTC.

The chain combines TRBV28 with TRBJ2-2; TRBD2 might be the D (6 bases). Germline assignment: CDR1 MDHEN and CDR2 SYDVKM. CDR3 length equals 15 residues. The germline V and J ends were trimmed by 4 bases and 2 bases, with 11 bases remaining between them. CDR3 DNA: TGTGCCAGCAGTTGGACGGGACTTAACACCGGGGAGCTGTTTTTT. Translating it yields CASSWTGLNTGELFF.

In the case of this clonotype: Mismatch with germline at one junction end may stem from a read error. The rearrangement links TRBV20-1 to TRBJ2-4; D might be TRBD1 or TRBD2, each matching 5 bases. The CDR3 consists of 13 residues. Germline CDR1 is DFQATT and CDR2 is SNEGSKA (reference sequence). The CDR3: CSASPGFGAKSDF. The CDR3, as DNA: TGCAGTGCTAGTCCGGGCTTCGGGGCAAAGTCTGACTTC.

This clonotype occurred many times. The V call is TRBV6-6, the J call TRBJ2-7, with D perhaps matching TRBD2 (6 bases). V dropped 0 bases and J dropped 4 bases, with 7 bases sitting between them. Germline loops: CDR1 MNHNY, CDR2 SVGAGI (reference sequence). This CDR3 has 13 residues. The CDR3 DNA reads as TGTGCCAGCAGTTACTCGGAGGGGTACGAGCAGTACTTC. Translated: CASSYSEGYEQYF.

In this sample, this clonotype turned up once. This chain uses TRBV9 with TRBJ2-2, with a weak D call TRBD1 (6 bases). CDR1 and CDR2 (germline): SGDLS, YYNGEE. Between the trimmed V and J ends, which lost 0 bases and 4 bases, there was a span of 10 bases. The CDR3 runs to 15 residues. The DNA for the CDR3 is TGTGCCAGCAGCGTAGGTGGCAGGGGCACCGGGGAGCTGTTTTTT. Protein product: CASSVGGRGTGELFF.

The rearrangement uses TRBV20-1 and TRBJ2-3, with unresolved D. The CDR3 covers 15 residues. Trimming took off 0 bases at V and 0 bases at J, with 10 bases between the two ends. Germline CDR1 and CDR2: DFQATT and SNEGSKA (reference sequence). DNA for the CDR3: TGCAGTGCTAGAGATAGGCTAGGGAGCACAGATACGCAGTATTTT. Translation: CSARDRLGSTDTQYF.

The gene calls are TRBV27 and TRBJ2-1, with unresolved D. Per germline, CDR1 MNHEY and CDR2 SMNVEV (reference sequence). The ends were cut back, 3 bases at V and 0 bases at J, with 3 bases in the middle. The CDR3 has 13 amino acids. CDR3 sequence (DNA): TGTGCCAGCAGTTTTAGCTCCTACAATGAGCAGTTCTTC. This gives the protein CASSFSSYNEQFF.

The sample holds one count of this clonotype. V gene TRBV19 combines with J gene TRBJ2-7, with D possibly TRBD2 on 5 matching bases. The germline CDR1 and CDR2 sequences are LNHDA and SQIVND (reference sequence). This CDR3 contains 15 residues. Trimming left V 5 bases short and J 3 bases short, with 17 bases between. In DNA, the CDR3 is TGTGCCAGTAGTCCTGGCGCAGGACTTCTCTACGAGCAGTACTTC. It specifies CASSPGAGLLYEQYF.